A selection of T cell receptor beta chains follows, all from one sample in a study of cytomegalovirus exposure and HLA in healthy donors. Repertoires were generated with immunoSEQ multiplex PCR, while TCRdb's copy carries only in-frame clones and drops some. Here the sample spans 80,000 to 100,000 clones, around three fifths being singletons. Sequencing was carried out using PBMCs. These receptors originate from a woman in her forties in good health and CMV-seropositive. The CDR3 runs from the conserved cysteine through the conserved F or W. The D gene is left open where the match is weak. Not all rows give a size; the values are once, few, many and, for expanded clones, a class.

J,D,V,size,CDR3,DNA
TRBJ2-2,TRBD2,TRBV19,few,CASSQDHSGGTGELFF,TGTGCCAGTAGCCAAGACCACTCGGGAGGGACCGGGGAGCTGTTTTTT
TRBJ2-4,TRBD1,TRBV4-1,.,CASSLGQILAKNIQYF,TGCGCCAGCAGCCTGGGACAGATACTAGCCAAAAACATTCAGTACTTC
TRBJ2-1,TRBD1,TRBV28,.,CASRSGQSGNEQFF,TGTGCCAGCAGATCGGGACAGTCTGGCAATGAGCAGTTCTTC
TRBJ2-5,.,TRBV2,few,CASSPRARTQETQYF,TGTGCCAGCAGCCCGAGGGCGCGTACACAAGAGACCCAGTACTTC
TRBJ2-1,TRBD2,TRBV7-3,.,CASSSFGTSGYNEQFF,TGTGCCAGCAGCTCCTTTGGGACTAGCGGCTACAATGAGCAGTTCTTC
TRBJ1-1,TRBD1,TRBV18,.,CASSSRQGARDTEAFF,TGTGCCAGCTCATCTCGACAGGGGGCGAGGGACACTGAAGCTTTCTTT
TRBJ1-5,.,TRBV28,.,CASRQGSQPQHF,TGTGCCAGCAGACAGGGAAGTCAGCCCCAGCATTTT
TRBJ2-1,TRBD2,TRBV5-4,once,CASSLVSSGNYEQFF,TGTGCCAGCAGCTTGGTCTCTAGCGGGAACTATGAGCAGTTCTTC
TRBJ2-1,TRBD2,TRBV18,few,CASSPPLAANLNEQFF,TGTGCCAGCTCACCACCTCTAGCGGCCAACCTCAATGAGCAGTTCTTC
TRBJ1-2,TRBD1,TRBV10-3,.,CAISETQTGFLYGYTF,TGTGCCATCAGTGAGACTCAGACAGGGTTCCTCTATGGCTACACCTTC
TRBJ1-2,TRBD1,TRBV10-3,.,CAISVGQVRLANYGYTF,TGTGCCATCAGTGTAGGACAGGTCCGATTAGCTAACTATGGCTACACCTTC
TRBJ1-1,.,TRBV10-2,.,CASSDSLAMNTEAFF,TGCGCCAGCAGTGACTCCTTGGCCATGAACACTGAAGCTTTCTTT
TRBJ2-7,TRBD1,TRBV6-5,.,CASSYLTGTYEQYF,TGTGCCAGCAGTTACTTGACAGGGACCTACGAGCAGTACTTC
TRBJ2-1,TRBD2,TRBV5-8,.,CASSRSGTSSSYNEQFF,TGTGCCAGCAGCCGATCCGGGACTAGCAGCTCCTACAATGAGCAGTTCTTC
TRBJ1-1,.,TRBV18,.,CASSPGQNTPAEAFF,TGTGCCAGCTCACCCGGACAGAACACTCCGGCTGAAGCTTTCTTT
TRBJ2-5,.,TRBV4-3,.,CASSQDRGRGAGETQYF,TGCGCCAGCAGCCAAGACCGTGGCAGGGGAGCCGGGGAGACCCAGTACTTC
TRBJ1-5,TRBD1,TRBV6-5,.,CASSYRTGNQPQHF,TGTGCCAGCAGTTACCGGACAGGGAACCAGCCCCAGCATTTT
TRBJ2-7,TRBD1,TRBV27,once,CASSFRGQGEQYF,TGTGCCAGCAGTTTCAGGGGGCAAGGGGAGCAGTACTTC
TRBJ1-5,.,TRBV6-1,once,CASSEFPGNQPQHF,TGTGCCAGCAGTGAGTTTCCAGGGAATCAGCCCCAGCATTTT
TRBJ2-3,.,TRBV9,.,CASSALGGADTQYF,TGTGCCAGCAGCGCACTTGGAGGGGCAGATACGCAGTATTTT
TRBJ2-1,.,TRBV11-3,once,CASSLGSPSGSYNEQFF,TGTGCCAGCAGCTTGGGGTCACCCAGCGGTTCCTACAATGAGCAGTTCTTC
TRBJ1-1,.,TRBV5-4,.,CASSLGGGRPAFF,TGTGCCAGCAGCTTGGGGGGCGGGAGGCCAGCTTTCTTT
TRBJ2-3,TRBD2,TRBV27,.,CASSRAGGTDTQYF,TGTGCCAGCAGTAGGGCGGGAGGGACAGATACGCAGTATTTT
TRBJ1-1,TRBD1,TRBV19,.,CASSMGDRGQGTEAFF,TGTGCCAGTAGTATGGGGGACAGGGGTCAAGGCACTGAAGCTTTCTTT
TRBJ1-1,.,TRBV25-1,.,CASSPRGKNTEAFF,TGTGCCAGCAGTCCTCGAGGAAAGAACACTGAAGCTTTCTTT
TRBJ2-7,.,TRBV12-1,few,CARDTSCQSYEQYF,TGTGCCAGAGACACCTCATGCCAGTCCTACGAGCAGTACTTC
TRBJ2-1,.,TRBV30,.,CAWSVRASGPGNEQFF,TGTGCCTGGAGTGTTCGGGCCTCGGGTCCAGGGAATGAGCAGTTCTTC
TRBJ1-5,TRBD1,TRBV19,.,CASTATGGGHQPQHF,TGTGCCAGTACCGCGACAGGGGGCGGTCATCAGCCCCAGCATTTT
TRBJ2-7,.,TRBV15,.,CATSRDPSSSYEQYF,TGTGCCACCAGCAGAGATCCCAGTTCGTCCTACGAGCAGTACTTC
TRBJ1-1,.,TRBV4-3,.,CASSQEDRQRPPAFF,TGCGCCAGCAGCCAAGAGGATCGGCAGCGTCCACCAGCTTTCTTT
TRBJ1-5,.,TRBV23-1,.,CASSQSATANQPQHF,TGCGCCAGCAGTCAATCGGCGACAGCCAACCAGCCCCAGCATTTT
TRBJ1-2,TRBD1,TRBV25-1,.,CASRGRDRDGMPYGYTF,TGTGCCAGCAGGGGGCGGGACAGGGACGGCATGCCCTATGGCTACACCTTC
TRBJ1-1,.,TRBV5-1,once,CASSLQVANTEAFF,TGCGCCAGCAGCTTACAGGTGGCGAACACTGAAGCTTTCTTT
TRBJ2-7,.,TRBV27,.,CASSLRGTVPYEQYF,TGTGCCAGCAGTTTGAGGGGGACGGTCCCCTACGAGCAGTACTTC
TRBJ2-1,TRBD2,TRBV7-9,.,CASSLALSGRIHEQFF,TGTGCCAGCAGCTTAGCTCTTAGCGGGAGGATCCATGAGCAGTTCTTC
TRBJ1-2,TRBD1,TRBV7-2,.,CASSSTGGKGYTF,TGTGCCAGCAGCTCAACAGGGGGCAAAGGCTACACCTTC
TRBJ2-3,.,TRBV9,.,CASSVSNSLDTQYF,TGTGCCAGCAGCGTTTCAAACTCTCTGGATACGCAGTATTTT
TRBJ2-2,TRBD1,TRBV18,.,CASSVGQRNTGELFF,TGTGCCAGCTCAGTGGGACAGAGGAACACCGGGGAGCTGTTTTTT
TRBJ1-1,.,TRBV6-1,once,CASSELGGGGTEAFF,TGTGCCAGCAGTGAATTGGGGGGGGGAGGCACTGAAGCTTTCTTT
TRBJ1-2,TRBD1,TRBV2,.,CASDDRVSSGGYTF,TGTGCCAGCGATGACAGGGTGAGCTCTGGTGGCTACACCTTC
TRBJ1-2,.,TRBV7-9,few,CASSFRAYGYTF,TGTGCCAGCAGCTTCAGGGCCTATGGCTACACCTTC
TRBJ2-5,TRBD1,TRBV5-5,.,CASSLGLTGGRETQYF,TGTGCCAGCAGCTTAGGGCTCACAGGGGGCCGTGAGACCCAGTACTTC
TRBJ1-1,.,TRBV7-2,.,CASSLRSAVGSEAFF,TGTGCCAGCAGCTTACGGTCGGCGGTCGGCTCTGAAGCTTTCTTT
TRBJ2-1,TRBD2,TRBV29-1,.,CSVAQSAASGRFEFF,TGCAGCGTTGCCCAATCCGCGGCTAGCGGGAGGTTTGAGTTCTTC
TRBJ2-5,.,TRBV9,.,CASSVVALSSGETQYF,TGTGCCAGCAGCGTAGTTGCACTATCGTCCGGAGAGACCCAGTACTTC
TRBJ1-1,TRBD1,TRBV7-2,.,CASSSNHRGTEAFF,TGTGCCAGCAGCTCAAACCACAGGGGCACTGAAGCTTTCTTT
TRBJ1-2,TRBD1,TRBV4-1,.,CASSRGTGGMWGYTF,TGCGCCAGCAGCCGAGGGACAGGGGGAATGTGGGGCTACACCTTC
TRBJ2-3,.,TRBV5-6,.,CASSPSGGHWATQYF,TGTGCCAGCAGCCCGTCAGGCGGACATTGGGCTACGCAGTATTTT
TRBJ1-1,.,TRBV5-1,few,CASSLVGGVNTEAFF,TGCGCCAGCAGCTTGGTTGGGGGGGTGAACACTGAAGCTTTCTTT
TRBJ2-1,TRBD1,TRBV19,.,CASSSGQEGWDEQFF,TGTGCCAGTAGTTCGGGACAGGAGGGTTGGGATGAGCAGTTCTTC
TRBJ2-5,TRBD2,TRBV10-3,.,CAISRDGGETQYF,TGTGCCATCAGCCGTGACGGGGGGGAGACCCAGTACTTC
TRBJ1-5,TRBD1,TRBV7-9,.,CASSYSGTVGQRQPQHF,TGTGCCAGCAGCTATTCCGGGACAGTGGGACAACGTCAGCCCCAGCATTTT